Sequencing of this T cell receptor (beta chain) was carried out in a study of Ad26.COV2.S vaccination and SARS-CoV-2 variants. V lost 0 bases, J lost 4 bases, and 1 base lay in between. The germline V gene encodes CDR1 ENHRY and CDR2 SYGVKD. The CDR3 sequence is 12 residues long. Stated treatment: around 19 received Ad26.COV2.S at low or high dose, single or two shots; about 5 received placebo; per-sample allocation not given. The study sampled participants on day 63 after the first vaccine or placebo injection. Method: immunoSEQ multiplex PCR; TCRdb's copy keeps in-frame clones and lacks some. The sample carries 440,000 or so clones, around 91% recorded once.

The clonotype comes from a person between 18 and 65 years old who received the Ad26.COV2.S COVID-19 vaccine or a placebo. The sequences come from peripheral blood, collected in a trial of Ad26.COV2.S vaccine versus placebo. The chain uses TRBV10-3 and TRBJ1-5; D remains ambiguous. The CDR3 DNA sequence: TGTGCCATCAGTGAGTCGAATCAGCCCCAGCATTTT. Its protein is CAISESNQPQHF.